One sample yielded the 32 T cell receptor beta chains listed below, sequenced in a study of T-cell memory formation after mild COVID-19. TCRdb independently ran MiXCR on the 5' RACE reads; one entry per CDR3 protein. The sample lists some 330,000 distinct CDR3 sequences; about 21% were seen once. The sample comprised PBMCs or a T cell subset sorted from them (not recorded which). These TCRs come from an adult woman who had mild COVID-19 (a few samples of this study predate the infection). Cell type and time point are not known.

This chain links TRBV6-6 with TRBJ2-7; no clear D gene. Trimming shortened V by 2 bases and J by 6 bases, and 11 bases separated the two germline ends. CDR1 and CDR2 from the germline V gene are MNHNY and SVGAGI (reference sequence). This CDR3 contains 13 residues. The CDR3 bases are TGTGCCAGCAGTTACGGGGAAATGAGCGAGCAGTACTTC. Protein product: CASSYGEMSEQYF.

V usage is TRBV5-1 and J usage is TRBJ1-2, with 7 nucleotides matching TRBD1. J lost 4 bases, V lost 3 bases, and 9 bases had no gene match. Per germline, CDR1 SGHRS and CDR2 YFSETQ. The CDR3 totals 15 residues. In nucleotides, the CDR3 is TGCGCCAGCAGCTGGGGGACAGAAGCAGCCTATGGCTACACCTTC. Amino acids: CASSWGTEAAYGYTF.

Only a few counts were recorded for this clonotype. The chain uses TRBV5-1 and TRBJ1-1; D is possibly TRBD1 (6 bases). From germline, CDR1 is SGHRS and CDR2 YFSETQ. V gave up 0 bases and J gave up 7 bases, with 16 bases separating them. This CDR3 is 15 amino acids long. Here the CDR3 reads CASSLVAGARDEAFF. In DNA, the CDR3 is TGCGCCAGCAGCTTGGTAGCGGGGGCGAGAGATGAAGCTTTCTTT.

V and J are TRBV12-3 or TRBV12-4 and TRBJ2-4; the D gene is possibly TRBD2 (6 bases). Trimming cost V 1 base and J 3 bases, with 7 bases left between them. The CDR3 runs to 14 residues. The CDR3 spells CASSLGGVKNIQYF. The CDR3 nucleotides are TGTGCCAGCAGTTTAGGGGGGGTCAAAAACATTCAGTACTTC.

This rearrangement joins TRBV5-1 to TRBJ2-5, with D hard to call. In germline, CDR1 is SGHRS, CDR2 YFSETQ. V lost 0 bases, J lost 0 bases, and 9 bases lay in between. This CDR3 is built from 15 residues. The CDR3 sequence: CASSLVPEYQETQYF. CDR3 DNA sequence: TGCGCCAGCAGCTTGGTCCCTGAGTACCAAGAGACCCAGTACTTC.

This clonotype was detected once. The chain links TRBV7-9 to TRBJ2-5, with D possibly matching TRBD1 (6 bases). Germline lookup yields CDR1 SEHNR and CDR2 FQNEAQ (reference sequence). Trimming took 3 bases from V and 9 from J, leaving 20 bases between them. The CDR3 is 15 amino acids. The CDR3 reads CASSLSRGPWAAQYF. The CDR3 bases are TGTGCCAGCAGCTTGTCCAGGGGCCCTTGGGCGGCCCAGTACTTC.

This clonotype was detected once. The chain has TRBV29-1 and TRBJ2-1; D unresolved. Germline V gene sequence: CDR1 SQVTM, CDR2 ANQGSEA. V lost 3 bases to trimming and J lost 6 bases, with 12 bases between them. This CDR3 has 13 residues. The DNA of the CDR3 is TGCAGCGTTGACATACTTGTGGGCAATGAGCAGTTCTTC. Protein: CSVDILVGNEQFF.

This chain links TRBV6-1 with TRBJ1-5; a weak D match, TRBD1 (5 bases). Germline-derived CDR1 and CDR2 are MNHNS and SASEGT. Deletions cut 2 bases from V and 6 bases from J, with 17 bases between. The CDR3 is 16 amino acids. The CDR3 bases are TGTGCCAGCAGTGAACATGCGGGGACGCTTGGTCAGCCCCAGCATTTT. This sequence encodes CASSEHAGTLGQPQHF.

The chain is built from TRBV9 and TRBJ2-3; 8 nucleotides agree with TRBD2. The germline gives CDR1 SGDLS, CDR2 YYNGEE. This CDR3 has 15 amino acids. V lost 7 bases, J lost 4 bases, and 11 bases stayed unmatched. For the CDR3, the DNA is TGTGCCAGCGAACCCGGGGGGGCCGTGCCAGATACGCAGTATTTT. This sequence encodes CASEPGGAVPDTQYF.

V is TRBV7-2 and J is TRBJ1-4, with TRBD1 as a possible D gene (6 bases). From germline, CDR1 is SGHTA and CDR2 FQGNSA. V was cut by 1 base and J by 8 bases, with 14 bases left in between. CDR3 size: 15 residues. The CDR3 is CASSLVGRGGEKLFF. The CDR3 region has the DNA TGTGCCAGCAGCTTAGTGGGCAGGGGAGGGGAAAAACTGTTTTTT.

The V gene is TRBV19, the J gene TRBJ1-1; 7 bases agree with TRBD1. The CDR3 is made up of 15 amino acids. Trimming at V came to 3 bases and at J to 1 base, leaving 5 bases not matched to a gene. The germline gives CDR1 LNHDA, CDR2 SQIVND (reference sequence). The CDR3 sequence is CASSITGVQNTEAFF. The CDR3 DNA reads TGTGCCAGTAGTATCACAGGGGTGCAGAACACTGAAGCTTTCTTT. Full variable domain (outside the CDR3, taken from reference TRBV19 and TRBJ1-1): DGGITQSPKYLFRKEGQNVTLSCEQNLNHDAMYWYRQDPGQGLRLIYYSQIVNDFQKGDIAEGYSVSREKKESFPLTVTSAQKNPTAFYLCASSITGVQNTEAFFGQGTRLTVV.

This clonotype occurred a few times. V usage is TRBV6-6 and J usage is TRBJ1-3, with D perhaps TRBD1 (6 bases). Germline CDR1 and CDR2: MNHNY and SVGAGI (reference sequence). Trimming pared 2 bases from V and 4 bases from J, leaving 12 bases between. The CDR3 has 15 amino acids. CDR3 in DNA: TGTGCCAGCAGTTACGGGGGGCGCAACGGAAACACCATATATTTT. Its protein product is CASSYGGRNGNTIYF.

The V and J genes are TRBV29-1 and TRBJ1-2; TRBD1 matches 10 bases. This CDR3 comprises 12 residues. The V gene end was trimmed by 4 bases and the J gene end by 7 bases; junction bases not matched to a gene: 3. The germline CDR1 and CDR2 sequences are SQVTM and ANQGSEA. The CDR3: CSVVGQGFGYTF. CDR3 bases: TGCAGCGTTGTGGGACAGGGGTTTGGCTACACCTTC. Variable domain in full (rest from reference TRBV29-1 and TRBJ1-2): SAVISQKPSRDICQRGTSLTIQCQVDSQVTMMFWYRQQPGQSLTLIATANQGSEATYESGFVIDKFPISRPNLTFSTLTVSNMSPEDSSIYLCSVVGQGFGYTFGSGTRLTVV.

The chain combines TRBV7-9 with TRBJ2-1, with D tentatively TRBD2 (6 bases). CDR3 length: 11 residues. CDR1 is SEHNR and CDR2 is FQNEAQ in the germline V gene (reference sequence). V shed 7 bases and J shed 15 bases, with 16 bases lying between them. Here the CDR3 DNA reads TGTGCCAGCACCTCGGGCAGGGAGGCGTTCTTC. Its translation is CASTSGREAFF.

This chain links TRBV20-1 with TRBJ2-7; tentatively, D is TRBD1 (5 bases). V gave up 5 bases and J gave up 12 bases, with 20 bases separating them. Germline values: CDR1 DFQATT, CDR2 SNEGSKA (reference sequence). The CDR3 contains 12 residues. The CDR3 bases are TGCAGTGCTCGGACAACGCCCAATATCGGGTACTTC. It translates to CSARTTPNIGYF.

V and J are TRBV24-1 and TRBJ2-2; 10 bases align to TRBD1. V was pared by 3 bases and J by 0 bases, with 3 bases of the junction left unmatched. The CDR3 consists of 17 residues. CDR1 is KGHDR and CDR2 is SFDVKD in the germline V gene. The DNA of the CDR3 is TGTGCCACCAGTGATCCGGGACAGGGGTCGAACACCGGGGAGCTGTTTTTT. Its protein product is CATSDPGQGSNTGELFF.

This clonotype has more than one count but fewer than ten. The CDR3 here is CASSLNRGSSYEQYF. CDR3 nucleotides: TGTGCCAGCAGTTTAAATCGGGGATCCTCCTACGAGCAGTACTTC. The chain employs TRBV27 and TRBJ2-7, with D maybe TRBD2 (5 bases). The CDR3 has 15 residues. Between the trimmed V and J ends, which lost 2 bases and 0 bases, there was a span of 11 bases. Germline loops: CDR1 MNHEY, CDR2 SMNVEV (reference sequence).

Only a few counts were recorded for this clonotype. This sequence joins TRBV5-1 and TRBJ2-5, with 13 bases aligning to TRBD2. CDR1 and CDR2 (germline): SGHRS, YFSETQ. Trimming took 2 bases from V and 5 from J; bases not matched to a gene: 6. The CDR3 is 16 residues long. CDR3 sequence: CASSFRTSGSGETQYF. DNA for the CDR3: TGCGCCAGCAGCTTTAGGACTAGCGGGAGCGGGGAGACCCAGTACTTC.

The V call is TRBV13, the J call TRBJ2-1; 7 positions match TRBD1. V shed 4 bases, J shed 8 bases, and the junction held 2 bases outside the gene matches. The CDR3 consists of 12 residues. The V gene's germline CDR1 is PRHDT and CDR2 FYEKMQ (reference sequence). The CDR3 DNA reads as TGTGCCAGCAGCTACAGGGGTGATGAGCAGTTCTTC. Translating gives CASSYRGDEQFF.

This clonotype was recorded many times. The J gene is TRBJ1-1, the V gene TRBV7-6; D remains ambiguous. The CDR3 loop spans 13 amino acids. The V end lost 4 bases, the J end lost 0 bases, and 6 bases lay between the germline ends. Germline V gene lookup returns CDR1 SGHVS and CDR2 FNYEAQ. The CDR3 sequence is CASSYTVNTEAFF. DNA of the CDR3: TGTGCCAGCAGCTATACAGTGAACACTGAAGCTTTCTTT.

This sequence joins TRBV25-1 and TRBJ2-3, with a weak D call TRBD2 (6 bases). The CDR3 loop spans 12 amino acids. The germline CDR1 and CDR2 sequences are MGHDK and SYGVNS. Trimming left V 4 bases short and J 8 bases short, with 10 bases between. The CDR3 DNA follows: TGTGCCAGCAGTGGTCGAGCGGGTACGCAGTATTTT. Protein sequence: CASSGRAGTQYF.

In its sample, this clonotype was seen many times. This chain links TRBV5-5 with TRBJ1-1; TRBD1 matches 8 bases. The CDR3 has 14 amino acids. CDR1 is SGHKS, CDR2 YYEKEE, per germline (reference sequence). Trimming at V came to 4 bases and at J to 4 bases, leaving 6 bases not matched to a gene. The CDR3 is CASSLGQGSTEAFF. The CDR3 region has the DNA TGTGCCAGCAGCCTCGGACAGGGTTCCACTGAAGCTTTCTTT.

The chain couples TRBV6-1 to TRBJ1-4; possibly TRBD1 for D (5 bases). Germline V gives CDR1 MNHNS, CDR2 SASEGT. The V end lost 7 bases, the J end lost 7 bases, and 19 bases lay between the germline ends. This CDR3 comprises 15 residues. The CDR3 sequence: CASTSQGRRGEKLFF. Written as DNA, the CDR3 is TGTGCCAGCACTTCCCAGGGTCGGCGGGGTGAAAAACTGTTTTTT.

The sample holds many counts of this clonotype. The rearrangement links TRBV7-8 to TRBJ1-1; TRBD1 might be the D (6 bases). V was pared by 6 bases and J by 4 bases, with 12 bases between. In germline, CDR1 is SGHVS, CDR2 FQNEAQ. The CDR3 length is 13 residues. The CDR3: CASRTGGATEAFF. The CDR3 DNA sequence: TGTGCCAGCAGGACGGGGGGGGCCACTGAAGCTTTCTTT.

The chain combines TRBV29-1 with TRBJ2-2; TRBD1 matches 10 bases. This CDR3 has 16 amino acids. The V gene end was trimmed by 6 bases and the J gene end by 4 bases; junction bases not matched to a gene: 11. CDR1 SQVTM and CDR2 ANQGSEA come from the germline V gene. The CDR3 DNA reads as TGCAGCGTACACGAGACAGGGGGCTTAGTCACCGGGGAGCTGTTTTTT. This gives the protein CSVHETGGLVTGELFF.

In its sample, this clonotype was seen a few times. The chain combines TRBV4-1 with TRBJ1-1; the D gene is possibly TRBD1 (5 bases). This CDR3 comprises 14 residues. With 7 bases removed from V and 4 bases from J, the gap between germline ends came to 16 bases. Looked up from germline, CDR1 is MGHRA and CDR2 is YSYEKL. The CDR3 DNA is TGCGCCAGCATGGCGGGGGATTCCTCCACTGAAGCTTTCTTT. Encoded protein: CASMAGDSSTEAFF.

In its sample, this clonotype was seen many times. The chain joins TRBV2 to TRBJ2-5, with 10 bases identical to TRBD1. Germline CDR1 reads SNHLY; CDR2 reads FYNNEI. Trimming removed 3 bases from V and 5 bases from J; junction bases left unmatched: 9. CDR3 size: 16 residues. DNA for the CDR3: TGTGCCAGCAGTGATGACGGGACAGGGGTCGGTGAGACCCAGTACTTC. It is translated as CASSDDGTGVGETQYF.

This chain uses TRBV9 with TRBJ2-1; D gene uncertain. Trimming cost V 0 bases and J 9 bases, with 4 bases left between them. Germline loops: CDR1 SGDLS, CDR2 YYNGEE. The CDR3 is made up of 11 amino acids. CDR3: CASSVEGEQFF. CDR3 in DNA: TGTGCCAGCAGCGTAGAAGGTGAGCAGTTCTTC.

This clonotype has more than one count but fewer than ten. V gene TRBV19 combines with J gene TRBJ2-2; TRBD1 agrees at 12 bases. V lost 6 bases, J lost 6 bases, and 8 bases stayed unmatched. Germline lookup yields CDR1 LNHDA and CDR2 SQIVND (reference sequence). CDR3 size: 16 residues. The CDR3 bases are TGTGCCAGTAGGATCCGGGACAGGGGGCTTCCCGGGGAGCTGTTTTTT. Translated: CASRIRDRGLPGELFF.

Only a few counts were recorded for this clonotype. V usage is TRBV3-1 and J usage is TRBJ2-6; no definite D call. V lost 3 bases, J lost 4 bases, and 10 bases lay in between. The CDR3 covers 15 residues. Germline loops: CDR1 LGHDT, CDR2 YNNKEL (reference sequence). CDR3 amino acids: CASSQDGVGANVLTF. The CDR3 region has the DNA TGTGCCAGCAGCCAGGATGGGGTGGGGGCCAACGTCCTGACTTTC.

The chain employs TRBV6-5 and TRBJ1-1, with D possibly matching TRBD1 (6 bases). Germline CDR1 MNHEY, CDR2 SVGAGI. V was clipped by 5 bases and J by 10 bases, with 14 bases between them. The CDR3 spans 12 residues. The CDR3 protein is CASSPGGGSAFF. In DNA form, the CDR3 reads TGTGCCAGCAGTCCCGGGGGGGGCTCAGCTTTCTTT.

The chain couples TRBV4-1 to TRBJ1-1, with D uncertain. V lost 1 base and J 6 bases, leaving 9 bases between the germline ends. From germline, CDR1 is MGHRA and CDR2 YSYEKL. The CDR3 is made up of 13 amino acids. The CDR3 loop is CASSQGIGSEAFF. CDR3 in DNA: TGCGCCAGCAGCCAAGGAATAGGATCTGAAGCTTTCTTT.